The clone carrying this TCR beta chain was found a few times. Its antigen is not identified. CDR3 length: 15 amino acids. Germline-derived CDR1 and CDR2 are ENHRY and SYGVKD. V was clipped by 4 bases and J by 5 bases, with 17 bases between them. The data belong to a study of post-analysis software for immune sequencing data. Study-level information: Included among the disease courses, which were recorded for the cohort, were relapsing-remitting, secondary progressive and progressive-relapsing multiple sclerosis.

Prepared libraries of TCR beta cDNA carried unique molecular identifiers. Each CDR3 protein gets one entry after TCRdb re-called the PCR reads with MiXCR. Of hundreds of thousands of distinct CDR3 sequences listed, roughly 27% were seen once; the top ten hold roughly 0.53%. Study-level findings and limits: Same-batch preparations were strongly co-clustered by F measure. Comparison with controls showed significantly lower normalized Chao1 diversity in multiple sclerosis patients. Comparison of patients with controls showed four or five TRBV segments more frequent in patients, TRBV5-6, TRBV5-1 and TRBV20-1 among them.

This chain joins TRBV10-3 and TRBJ2-5; D possibly corresponds to TRBD1 (6 bases). The sequence was collected from a girl aged 10-17 years with multiple sclerosis. The source material was blood. CDR3 sequence (DNA): TGTGCCATCAGTGCCCTTGAGGGGGTAGTTGAGACCCAGTACTTC. It codes for CAISALEGVVETQYF.